A selection of T cell receptor beta chains follows, all from one sample in a study of beta chain features in type 1 diabetes. Profiling relied on immunoSEQ multiplex PCR, and the TCRdb table lists in-frame clones only, not all of them. Among 120,000 to 150,000 clones listed, under 60% were seen once. Sequenced input: Tregs from blood. All receptors derive from a man between 18 and 29 years old in good health. CDR3s include the opening cysteine and the closing phenylalanine or tryptophan. D genes are given only for firm matches. The size field is filled for only some rows; it gives once, few, many or a size class.

>TRBD2|TRBJ2-3|TRBV28|-
TGTGCCAGCAGCGGGCTAAGCGGGACTGGCACAGATACGCAGTATTTT
CASSGLSGTGTDTQYF
>TRBD1|TRBJ2-5|TRBV5-1|-
TGCGCCAGCAGCTTCTCAGGGGGCGGCCCAGAGACCCAGTACTTC
CASSFSGGGPETQYF
>-|TRBJ2-7|TRBV28|few
TGTGCCAGCAGTTTCAGGGGCTACGAGCAGTACTTC
CASSFRGYEQYF
>TRBD2|TRBJ2-2|TRBV7-3|-
TGTGCCAGCAGCCAACGGGGGACTAGCGGGAGAGCCGGGGAGCTGTTTTTT
CASSQRGTSGRAGELFF
>TRBD2|TRBJ2-3|TRBV27|few
TGTGCCACCAATCCCGGGGGAGGGCACGTGTTGCAGTATTTT
CATNPGGGHVLQYF
>-|TRBJ2-6|TRBV29-1|-
TGCAGCGCCCTGCAGACTGGGGCCAACGTCCTGACTTTC
CSALQTGANVLTF
>-|TRBJ1-1|TRBV5-1|-
TGCGCCAGCAGCTTGGTCCACGCGACAGTTCCTATGAACACTGAAGCTTTCTTT
CASSLVHATVPMNTEAFF
>TRBD2|TRBJ2-7|TRBV11-2|few
TGTGCCAGCAGCTTAAGCGGGGGATCTCGCTGCTACTTC
CASSLSGGSRCYF
>-|TRBJ1-4|TRBV7-9|few
TGTGCCAGCAGCTTATCTTCTGCAACTAATGAAAAACTGTTTTTT
CASSLSSATNEKLFF
>TRBD1|TRBJ1-5|TRBV7-2|-
TGTGCCAGCAGCCAAGCGGGACAGGGTGGAAATCAGCCCCAGCATTTT
CASSQAGQGGNQPQHF
>-|TRBJ2-7|TRBV14|-
TGTGCCAGCAGCCGATGGGGAGCGCAGTACTTC
CASSRWGAQYF
>TRBD1|TRBJ2-1|TRBV7-2|-
TGTGCCAGCAGCTACCGACAGGGGGAAAACAATGAGCAGTTCTTC
CASSYRQGENNEQFF
>TRBD2|TRBJ2-1|TRBV14|-
TGTGCCAGCAGCCAACGCGCGGGGGGTAGAAATGAGCAGTTCTTC
CASSQRAGGRNEQFF
>-|TRBJ1-1|TRBV18|-
TGTGCCAGCTCACCGGGCCGAAACACTGAAGCTTTCTTT
CASSPGRNTEAFF
>-|TRBJ2-7|TRBV18|-
TGTGCCAGCTCACCGCGAGGCGATGCTATCTACGAGCAGTACTTC
CASSPRGDAIYEQYF
>-|TRBJ2-5|TRBV13|-
TGTGCCAGCAGCCGGCTACAGGGCGCTTTTGAGCAGTACTTC
CASSRLQGAFEQYF
>TRBD1|TRBJ2-2|TRBV10-3|-
TGTGCCATCAGTTATAGGGGACAGGGGTACACCGGGGAGCTGTTTTTT
CAISYRGQGYTGELFF
>-|TRBJ1-2|TRBV5-1|-
TGCGCCAGCAGCTTGGTAGAGGCTCGGTCAGGCTACACCTTC
CASSLVEARSGYTF
>-|TRBJ1-1|TRBV7-6|-
TGTGCCAGCAGCCAGGGTGGATTGAACACTGAAGCTTTCTTT
CASSQGGLNTEAFF
>-|TRBJ1-2|TRBV9|-
TGTGCCAGCAGCGATGACAGCTACTATGGCTACACCTTC
CASSDDSYYGYTF
>-|TRBJ1-2|TRBV27|-
TGTGCCAGCAGTTTGACCCCCGCTCAGGGGCCTAACTATGGCTACACCTTC
CASSLTPAQGPNYGYTF
>TRBD2|TRBJ2-5|TRBV19|-
TGTGCCAGTAACCCACTAGCGGGAAGCCAAGAGACCCAGTACTTC
CASNPLAGSQETQYF
>-|TRBJ1-1|TRBV7-8|-
TGTGCCAGCAGCGATTTACAGAATTTCAACACTGAAGCTTTCTTT
CASSDLQNFNTEAFF
>-|TRBJ1-3|TRBV7-9|-
TGTGCCAGCAGACTGGAGGGGAACTCTGGAAACACCATATATTTT
CASRLEGNSGNTIYF
>-|TRBJ2-1|TRBV5-4|-
TGTGCCAGCAGCGATGGAGGGGTACCGTCTGGCGTTGGGCAGTTCTTC
CASSDGGVPSGVGQFF
>TRBD1|TRBJ1-2|TRBV30|-
TGTGCCTGGAGTACTGGACAGGGGGATGGCTACACCTTC
CAWSTGQGDGYTF
>TRBD2|TRBJ2-1|TRBV7-3|few
TGTGCCAGCAGCCCCCATAGCGGGACCCACAATGAGCAGTTCTTC
CASSPHSGTHNEQFF
>TRBD2|TRBJ2-5|TRBV10-3|-
TGTGCCATCAGTGCGGGAGGTCCTCAAGAGACCCAGTACTTC
CAISAGGPQETQYF
>TRBD2|TRBJ2-5|TRBV4-3|-
TGCGCCAGCAGCCAGGGGGGACTAGCGGGGCGAGAGACCCAGTACTTC
CASSQGGLAGRETQYF
>-|TRBJ1-2|TRBV18|few
TGTGCCAGCTTCTCATCCGGGACACGAGATGGCTACACCTTC
CASFSSGTRDGYTF
>-|TRBJ1-2|TRBV14|few
TGTGCCAGCAGCCATTTTCCTTTCCTTACAACATATGGCTACACCTTC
CASSHFPFLTTYGYTF
>-|TRBJ2-2|TRBV5-4|-
TGTGCCAGCAGCCTTGTCCGAAGCGGGTTGAACACCGGGGAGCTGTTTTTT
CASSLVRSGLNTGELFF
>-|TRBJ2-3|TRBV7-2|-
TGTGCCAGCAGCTTAGCCTCCCCTAAAGATACGCAGTATTTT
CASSLASPKDTQYF
>-|TRBJ2-5|TRBV5-6|-
TGTGCCAGCAGCTTCCTAGAGACCCAGTACTTC
CASSFLETQYF
>TRBD2|TRBJ2-7|TRBV27|-
TGTGCCAGCAGCAAAAGCGGGGTCTCCTACGAGCAGTACTTC
CASSKSGVSYEQYF
>TRBD2|TRBJ2-1|TRBV7-9|-
TGTGCCAGCAGGAAGGGACTAGCGGAAAGCGAGCAGTTCTTC
CASRKGLAESEQFF
>-|TRBJ2-6|TRBV7-9|few
TGTGCCAGCAGCTTACGGGGCTCTGGGGCCAACGTCCTGACTTTC
CASSLRGSGANVLTF
>TRBD1|TRBJ1-2|TRBV4-2|few
TGTGCCAGCAGCCAGGGGACAGACCCTTTTGGCTACACCTTC
CASSQGTDPFGYTF
>TRBD2|TRBJ2-3|TRBV7-3|-
TGTGCCAGCAGCCTCACTAGCGGGAGCCCAGATACGCAGTATTTT
CASSLTSGSPDTQYF
>-|TRBJ1-5|TRBV5-1|-
TGCGCCAGCAGCTTGGGGCCGGGGGAGCCCCAGCATTTT
CASSLGPGEPQHF
>TRBD2|TRBJ2-7|TRBV10-1|-
TGCGCCACCCTGGGGGGGACCTCTGCCTACGAGCAGTACTTC
CATLGGTSAYEQYF
>-|TRBJ2-3|TRBV19|-
TGTGCCAGTAGTATAGCCCCCGAGGGTGTAGATACGCAGTATTTT
CASSIAPEGVDTQYF
>-|TRBJ1-2|TRBV7-2|-
TGTGCCAGCAGCTTAGTCGCGGGAGTTAACTATGGCTACACCTTC
CASSLVAGVNYGYTF
>TRBD1|TRBJ1-2|TRBV7-3|-
TGTGCCAGCAGCTTAAACCGACAGGGGGCGGATGGCTACACCTTC
CASSLNRQGADGYTF
>TRBD1|TRBJ1-2|TRBV5-1|-
TGCGCCAGCAGCTTACGACAGGGAAGTAATGGCTACACCTTC
CASSLRQGSNGYTF
>TRBD1|TRBJ1-2|TRBV7-6|few
TGTGCCAGCAGCTTAGGGACAGGAGACACCTATGGCTACACCTTC
CASSLGTGDTYGYTF
>TRBD1|TRBJ2-6|TRBV10-3|few
TGTGCCATCAGTCGTGACAGGGCTGGGGCCAACGTCCTGACTTTC
CAISRDRAGANVLTF
>-|TRBJ2-7|TRBV7-3|-
TGTGCCAGCAGCTTATCCGGAGGGAGGAACGAGCAGTACTTC
CASSLSGGRNEQYF